The entry below describes one TCR beta chain. Produced via immunoSEQ multiplex PCR; TCRdb's table is partial and in-frame only. This table has fewer than 300,000 clones, 80% to 90% appearing once. This specimen comes from a study of blood T cell repertoires in COVID-19. As for the study in general: Samples taken during acute and convalescent COVID-19 were collected in the United States, Italy and Spain. T cells, B-cell-depleted T cells, or PBMCs provided the cDNA or gDNA that served as material.

CDR1 and CDR2 from the germline V gene are MNHEY and SMNVEV (reference sequence). The CDR3 covers 18 residues. V trimming: 2 bases; J trimming: 2 bases; junction bases outside the gene matches: 6. This chain uses TRBV27 with TRBJ2-7; 16 positions agree with TRBD2. The receptor comes from an elderly man with acute or convalescent COVID-19. The specimen was peripheral blood. The CDR3 nucleotides read TGTGCCAGCAGTTTACTGATTGGGACTAGCGGGAGGGCCTACGAGCAGTACTTC. It translates to CASSLLIGTSGRAYEQYF.